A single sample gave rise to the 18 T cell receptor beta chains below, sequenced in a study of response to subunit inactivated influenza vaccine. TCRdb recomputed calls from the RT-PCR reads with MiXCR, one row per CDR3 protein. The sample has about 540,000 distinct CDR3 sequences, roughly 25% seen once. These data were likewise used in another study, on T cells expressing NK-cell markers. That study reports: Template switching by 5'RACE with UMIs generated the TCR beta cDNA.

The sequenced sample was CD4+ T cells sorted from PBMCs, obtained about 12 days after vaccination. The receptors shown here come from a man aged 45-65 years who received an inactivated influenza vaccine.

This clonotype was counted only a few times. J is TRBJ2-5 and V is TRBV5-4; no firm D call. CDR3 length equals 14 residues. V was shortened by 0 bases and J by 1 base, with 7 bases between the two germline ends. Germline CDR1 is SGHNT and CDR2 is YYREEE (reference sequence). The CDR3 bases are TGTGCCAGCAGCTTGGCGTCAGTCCAAGAGACCCAGTACTTC. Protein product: CASSLASVQETQYF.

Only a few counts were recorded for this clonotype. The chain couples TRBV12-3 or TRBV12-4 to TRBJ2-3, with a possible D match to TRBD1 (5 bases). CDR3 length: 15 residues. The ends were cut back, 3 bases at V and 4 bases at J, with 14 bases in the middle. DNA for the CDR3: TGTGCCAGCAGTTTTGGGGTAAGGGGTGCAGATACGCAGTATTTT. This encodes CASSFGVRGADTQYF.

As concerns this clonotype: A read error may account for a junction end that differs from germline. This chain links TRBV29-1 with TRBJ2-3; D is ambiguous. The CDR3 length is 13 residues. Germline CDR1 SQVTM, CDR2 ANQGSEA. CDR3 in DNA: TGCAGCGCTGAAGTGGGGAGCACAGATACGCAGTATTTT. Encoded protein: CSAEVGSTDTQYF.

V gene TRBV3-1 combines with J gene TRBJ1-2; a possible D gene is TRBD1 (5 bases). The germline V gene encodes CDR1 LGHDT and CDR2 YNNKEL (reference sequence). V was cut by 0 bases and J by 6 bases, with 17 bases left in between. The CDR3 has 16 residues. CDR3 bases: TGTGCCAGCAGCCAAGATGCCAGGGAACCCCTTCATGGCTACACCTTC. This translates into CASSQDAREPLHGYTF.

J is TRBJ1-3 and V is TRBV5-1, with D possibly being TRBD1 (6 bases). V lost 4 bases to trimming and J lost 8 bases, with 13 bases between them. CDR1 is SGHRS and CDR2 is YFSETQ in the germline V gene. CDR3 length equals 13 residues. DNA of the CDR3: TGCGCCAGCAGCCTTCACAGGGATGACACCATATATTTT. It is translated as CASSLHRDDTIYF. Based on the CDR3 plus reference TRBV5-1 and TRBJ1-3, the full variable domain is KAGVTQTPRYLIKTRGQQVTLSCSPISGHRSVSWYQQTPGQGLQFLFEYFSETQRNKGNFPGRFSGRQFSNSRSEMNVSTLELGDSALYLCASSLHRDDTIYFGEGSWLTVV.

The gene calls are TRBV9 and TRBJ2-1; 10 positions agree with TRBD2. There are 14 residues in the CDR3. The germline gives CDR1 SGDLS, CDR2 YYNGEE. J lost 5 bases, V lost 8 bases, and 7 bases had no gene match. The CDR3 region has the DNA TGTGCCAGTTCCACTAGCGGGAACAACAATGAGCAGTTCTTC. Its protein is CASSTSGNNNEQFF.

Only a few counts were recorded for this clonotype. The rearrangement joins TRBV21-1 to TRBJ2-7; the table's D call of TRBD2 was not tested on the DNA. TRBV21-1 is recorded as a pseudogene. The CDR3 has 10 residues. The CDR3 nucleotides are TGTGCCCCCGCCTTCGGGGAGCAGTACTTC. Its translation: CAPAFGEQYF.

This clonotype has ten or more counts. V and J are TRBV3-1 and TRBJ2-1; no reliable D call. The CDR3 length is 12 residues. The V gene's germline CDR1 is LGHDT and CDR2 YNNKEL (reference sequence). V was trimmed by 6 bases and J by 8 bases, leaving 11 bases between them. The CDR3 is CASRTGPHEQFF. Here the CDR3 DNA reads TGTGCCAGCAGGACCGGGCCCCATGAGCAGTTCTTC.

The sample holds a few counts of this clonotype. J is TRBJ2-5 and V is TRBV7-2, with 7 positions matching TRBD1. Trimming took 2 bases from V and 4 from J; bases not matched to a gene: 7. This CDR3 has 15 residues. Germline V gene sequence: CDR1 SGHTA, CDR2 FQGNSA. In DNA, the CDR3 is TGTGCCAGCAGCTTACAGACAGGGCCGCGAGAGACCCAGTACTTC. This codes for CASSLQTGPRETQYF.

The CDR3 sequence is CASSETGETQYF. The DNA of the CDR3 is TGTGCCAGCAGCGAGACGGGAGAGACCCAGTACTTC. This rearrangement joins TRBV4-2 to TRBJ2-5; D call uncertain. Looked up from germline, CDR1 is LGHNA and CDR2 is YNFKEQ. V lost 5 bases and J 4 bases, leaving 8 bases between the germline ends. The CDR3 is made up of 12 amino acids.

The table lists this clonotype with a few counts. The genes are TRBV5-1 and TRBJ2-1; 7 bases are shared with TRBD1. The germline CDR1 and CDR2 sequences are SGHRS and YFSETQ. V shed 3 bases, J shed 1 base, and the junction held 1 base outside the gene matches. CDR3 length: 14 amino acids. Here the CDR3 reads CASSWDRSYNEQFF. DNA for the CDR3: TGCGCCAGCAGCTGGGACAGATCCTACAATGAGCAGTTCTTC.

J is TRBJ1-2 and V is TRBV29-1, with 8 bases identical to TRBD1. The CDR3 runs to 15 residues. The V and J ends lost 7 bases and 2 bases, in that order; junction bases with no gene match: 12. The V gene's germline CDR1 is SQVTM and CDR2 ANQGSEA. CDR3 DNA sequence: TGCAGCGCCTCCGGGACAGGAGGGATGAACTATGGCTACACCTTC. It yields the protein CSASGTGGMNYGYTF. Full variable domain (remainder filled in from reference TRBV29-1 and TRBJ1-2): SAVISQKPSRDICQRGTSLTIQCQVDSQVTMMFWYRQQPGQSLTLIATANQGSEATYESGFVIDKFPISRPNLTFSTLTVSNMSPEDSSIYLCSASGTGGMNYGYTFGSGTRLTVV.

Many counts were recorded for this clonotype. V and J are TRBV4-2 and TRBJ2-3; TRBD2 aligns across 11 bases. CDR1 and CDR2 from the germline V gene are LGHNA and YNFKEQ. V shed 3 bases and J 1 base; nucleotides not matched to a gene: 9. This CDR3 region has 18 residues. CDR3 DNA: TGTGCCAGCAGCCAGGTAGCGGGGGGGCCCGATCGCACAGATACGCAGTATTTT. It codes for CASSQVAGGPDRTDTQYF.

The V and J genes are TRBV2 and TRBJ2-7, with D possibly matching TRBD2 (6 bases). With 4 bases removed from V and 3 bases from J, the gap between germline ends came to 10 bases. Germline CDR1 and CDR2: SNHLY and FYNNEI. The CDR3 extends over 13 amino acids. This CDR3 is CASSGLGVYEQYF. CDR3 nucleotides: TGTGCCAGCAGTGGACTAGGAGTCTACGAGCAGTACTTC.

CDR3 DNA: TGTGCCTGGAGTGGCCCGGACAGGGTTTCACCCCTCCACTTT. Encoded protein: CAWSGPDRVSPLHF. This chain joins TRBV30 and TRBJ1-6, with 8 bases identical to TRBD1. Germline loops: CDR1 GTSNPN, CDR2 SVGIG (reference sequence). The CDR3 spans 14 residues. V dropped 1 base and J dropped 9; count of bases not matched to a gene: 5.

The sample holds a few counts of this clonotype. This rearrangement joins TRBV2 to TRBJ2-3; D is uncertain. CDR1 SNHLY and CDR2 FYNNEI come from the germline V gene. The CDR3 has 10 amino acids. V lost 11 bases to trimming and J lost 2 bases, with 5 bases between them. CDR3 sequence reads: CAGATDTQYF. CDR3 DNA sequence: TGTGCCGGTGCCACAGATACGCAGTATTTT.

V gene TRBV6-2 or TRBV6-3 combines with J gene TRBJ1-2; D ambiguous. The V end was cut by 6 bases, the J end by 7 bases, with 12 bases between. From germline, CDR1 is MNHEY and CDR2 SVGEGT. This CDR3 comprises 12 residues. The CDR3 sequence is CASRHTTPGYTF. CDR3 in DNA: TGTGCCAGCAGGCACACAACTCCTGGCTACACCTTC.

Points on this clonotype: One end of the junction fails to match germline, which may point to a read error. Here the CDR3 DNA reads TGTGCCAGCAGCCACGCACCCGGGAGGATCGTCTTC. It specifies CASSHAPGRIVF. V and J are TRBV14 and TRBJ2-1, with TRBD2 identical over 7 bases. Germline V gives CDR1 SGHDN, CDR2 FVKESK. The CDR3 spans 12 residues.